The source of this T cell receptor beta chain is a study of cytomegalovirus exposure and HLA in healthy donors. Turning to the study itself: As released early, the data held 70 million to 95 million unique TCRs from HLA-typed donors.

Study-wide results and caveats: The authors excluded some V segments, including TRBV6-2 and TRBV6-3, as indistinguishable. Later analysis associated a missense DCLRE1C variant with TCR beta V- and J-gene trimming.

PCR involved 60 Vbeta and 13 Jbeta primers. Measured with immunoSEQ multiplex PCR; TCRdb has only the in-frame clones, and not every one. The sample consists of approximately 100,000 clones, over 70% of them appearing once. This clone occurred once. What it recognizes is unknown. Germline V gene sequence: CDR1 MNHNS, CDR2 SASEGT. This CDR3 spans 14 amino acids. V was clipped by 3 bases and J by 9 bases, with 15 bases between them. The source of this sequence is a man aged 50-60 years in good health and CMV-seronegative. The sequenced sample consisted of PBMCs. The V call is TRBV6-1, the J call TRBJ1-5, with D unresolved. CDR3 coding DNA: TGTGCCAGCAGTGATAAGTCCGAGTCTGGGCCCCAGCATTTT. Encoded protein: CASSDKSESGPQHF.